The 21 T cell receptor beta chains reported below all come from one sample, sequenced in a study of identifying expanded T cells in peripheral blood. TCRdb's copy holds only in-frame clones and misses some; the assay was immunoSEQ multiplex PCR. Altogether roughly 100,000 clones are present, approximately 90% being singletons, with the ten largest covering 16%. Sequences were obtained from blood. These receptors originate from a person aged 18 to 70 in good health.

This clone has just one count. This rearrangement joins TRBV6-6 to TRBJ1-2; 9 bases fit TRBD1. This CDR3 region has 14 residues. The V and J ends lost 6 bases and 7 bases, in that order; junction bases with no gene match: 9. The germline V gene has CDR1 MNHNY and CDR2 SVGAGI (reference sequence). CDR3 residues: CASRSTGGLSGYTF. CDR3 DNA sequence: TGTGCCAGCAGGTCGACAGGGGGTTTGAGTGGCTACACCTTC.

The CDR3 spells CASGVGNYGYTF. The CDR3 nucleotides are TGTGCCAGTGGGGTAGGAAACTATGGCTACACCTTC. The chain couples TRBV11-2 to TRBJ1-2; no reliable D call. Trimming took 9 bases from V and 2 from J, leaving 10 bases between them. The CDR3 has 12 residues. Germline V CDR1 and CDR2: SGHAT, FQNNGV.

V gene TRBV4-3 combines with J gene TRBJ2-7; D might be TRBD1 (6 bases). Germline lookup yields CDR1 LGHNA and CDR2 YSLEER. The CDR3 length is 15 residues. V shed 4 bases and J shed 2 bases, with 15 bases lying between them. DNA of the CDR3: TGCGCCAGCAGCCTTTCGGGACACGTAGCCTACGAGCAGTACTTC. Translated: CASSLSGHVAYEQYF.

The chain carries TRBV18 and TRBJ2-3; D may match TRBD1 or TRBD2 (5 bases each). The CDR3 has 14 amino acids. Looked up from germline, CDR1 is KGHSH and CDR2 is LQKENI. Trimming pared 3 bases from V and 2 bases from J, leaving 9 bases between. CDR3 DNA sequence: TGTGCCAGCTCACCGGGACCTGACACAGATACGCAGTATTTT. It yields the protein CASSPGPDTDTQYF.

The chain is built from TRBV19 and TRBJ2-1, with no clear D. Looked up from germline, CDR1 is LNHDA and CDR2 is SQIVND (reference sequence). The CDR3 length is 14 residues. V lost 7 bases to trimming and J lost 9 bases, with 19 bases between them. The DNA of the CDR3 is TGTGCCAGTACCCCCCTGGTCGGATATGGTGAGCAGTTCTTC. Residues: CASTPLVGYGEQFF.

J is TRBJ2-3 and V is TRBV9; 10 bases are shared with TRBD1. CDR1 is SGDLS, CDR2 YYNGEE, per germline. J lost 5 bases, V lost 4 bases, and 10 bases had no gene match. This CDR3 has 16 residues. The CDR3 sequence: CASSPNPGQGGDTQYF. The DNA of the CDR3 is TGTGCCAGCAGCCCAAACCCCGGACAGGGGGGAGATACGCAGTATTTT.

V gene TRBV2 combines with J gene TRBJ2-1, with D hard to call. V gave up 5 bases and J gave up 6 bases, with 5 bases separating them. The length of the CDR3 is 11 residues. Germline V lookup: CDR1 SNHLY, CDR2 FYNNEI. The CDR3 reads CASSYSNEQFF. CDR3 nucleotides: TGTGCCAGCAGTTACAGCAATGAGCAGTTCTTC.

This chain joins TRBV5-1 and TRBJ1-3, with D uncertain. V lost 0 bases and J 0 bases, leaving 16 bases between the germline ends. The CDR3 has 18 residues. Germline V gene lookup returns CDR1 SGHRS and CDR2 YFSETQ. CDR3 sequence reads: CASSLGFSGSVSGNTIYF. In DNA, the CDR3 is TGCGCCAGCAGCTTGGGGTTTAGCGGCAGCGTCTCTGGAAACACCATATATTTT.

This chain uses TRBV5-1 with TRBJ2-7; TRBD1 matches at 8 bases. There are 14 residues in the CDR3. J was trimmed by 4 bases and V by 1 base; bases with no gene match: 4. The germline V gene has CDR1 SGHRS and CDR2 YFSETQ. The CDR3 protein is CASSLQGAGYEQYF. The CDR3 bases are TGCGCCAGCAGCTTGCAGGGGGCAGGGTACGAGCAGTACTTC.

This clone was counted a single time. This chain links TRBV7-2 with TRBJ2-5; D is undetermined. The CDR3 runs 16 residues. Trimming pared 3 bases from V and 1 base from J, leaving 15 bases between. Germline-derived CDR1 and CDR2 are SGHTA and FQGNSA. Written as DNA, the CDR3 is TGTGCCAGCAGCTTTCGAGTAGGCCTTATCCAAGAGACCCAGTACTTC. Its translation is CASSFRVGLIQETQYF.

V and J are TRBV25-1 and TRBJ1-2; 8 bases agree with TRBD1. The CDR3 length is 16 residues. The V segment lost 2 bases and the J segment 3 bases; nucleotides outside the gene matches: 8. CDR1 is MGHDK and CDR2 is SYGVNS in the germline V gene. CDR3 DNA: TGTGCCAGCAGTGAAGTCGTAGGACAGGGATACTATGGCTACACCTTC. Amino acids: CASSEVVGQGYYGYTF.

This chain connects TRBV5-1 to TRBJ2-7; no definite D call. The CDR3 length is 16 residues. Germline V CDR1 and CDR2: SGHRS, YFSETQ. V was clipped by 0 bases and J by 2 bases, with 15 bases between them. CDR3 loop: CASSLAVAGLTYEQYF. The CDR3 nucleotides are TGCGCCAGCAGCTTGGCCGTAGCAGGCCTTACCTACGAGCAGTACTTC.

V and J are TRBV5-1 and TRBJ2-2, with TRBD1 matching 8 bases. The CDR3 spans 16 residues. The V gene's germline CDR1 is SGHRS and CDR2 YFSETQ. The V gene end was trimmed by 4 bases and the J gene end by 2 bases; junction bases not matched to a gene: 7. CDR3 sequence: CASSEAGTGNTGELFF. CDR3 DNA sequence: TGCGCCAGCAGCGAGGCTGGGACAGGAAACACCGGGGAGCTGTTTTTT.

This chain links TRBV7-9 with TRBJ1-1, with D maybe TRBD1 (6 bases). The CDR3 is 18 amino acids. Trimming left V 5 bases short and J 8 bases short, with 30 bases between. Germline V CDR1 and CDR2: SEHNR, FQNEAQ (reference sequence). The CDR3 sequence: CASSPDARGGLFESEAFF. The CDR3 nucleotides are TGTGCCAGCAGCCCCGACGCCCGAGGGGGTCTATTCGAGTCCGAAGCTTTCTTT.

The chain links TRBV19 to TRBJ2-1, with 11 bases identical to TRBD2. The CDR3 has 16 residues. V shed 4 bases and J 7 bases; nucleotides not matched to a gene: 9. CDR1 LNHDA and CDR2 SQIVND come from the germline V gene (reference sequence). The CDR3 sequence is CASSTYSGGAQNEQFF. As DNA, the CDR3 is TGTGCCAGTAGTACTTATAGCGGGGGGGCACAGAATGAGCAGTTCTTC.

V gene TRBV10-3 combines with J gene TRBJ2-7; D may be TRBD1 (6 bases). V shed 11 bases and J shed 4 bases, with 15 bases lying between them. Looked up from germline, CDR1 is ENHRY and CDR2 is SYGVKD. This CDR3 region has 12 residues. The CDR3 region is CAAGAGDYEQYF. CDR3 bases: TGTGCCGCCGGGGCAGGGGATTACGAGCAGTACTTC.

This sequence joins TRBV11-3 and TRBJ2-5; the D is unclear. The ends were cut back, 5 bases at V and 5 bases at J, with 12 bases in the middle. This CDR3 has 13 amino acids. Germline CDR1 is SGHNT and CDR2 is YENEEA. CDR3 in DNA: TGTGCCAGCAGCCCTAGGTCTGGGGAGACCCAGTACTTC. Translation gives CASSPRSGETQYF.

The chain uses TRBV2 and TRBJ1-5; D is uncertain. The germline V gene encodes CDR1 SNHLY and CDR2 FYNNEI. The germline V and J ends were trimmed by 5 bases and 0 bases, with 14 bases remaining between them. CDR3 size: 16 residues. CDR3 residues: CASSFDGPLSNQPQHF. In DNA form, the CDR3 reads TGTGCCAGCAGTTTTGACGGGCCTCTTAGCAATCAGCCCCAGCATTTT.

This clone was observed once. The V gene is TRBV5-4, the J gene TRBJ2-5; TRBD1 might be the D (5 bases). The CDR3 spans 14 residues. V was shortened by 0 bases and J by 4 bases, with 10 bases between the two germline ends. The germline V gene has CDR1 SGHNT and CDR2 YYREEE (reference sequence). CDR3 in amino acids: CASSLGRAIETQYF. The DNA of the CDR3 is TGTGCCAGCAGCTTGGGCAGGGCTATAGAGACCCAGTACTTC.

The chain employs TRBV7-2 and TRBJ2-3; D uncertain. This CDR3 has 13 amino acids. Trimming took 0 bases from V and 3 from J, leaving 4 bases between them. From germline, CDR1 is SGHTA and CDR2 FQGNSA. DNA of the CDR3: TGTGCCAGCAGCTTAGCACAGACAGATACGCAGTATTTT. This translates into CASSLAQTDTQYF.

On this clone: The junction differs from germline at one of its ends, possibly a read error. The chain employs TRBV7-9 and TRBJ1-2, with D perhaps matching TRBD1 (5 bases). The CDR3 runs to 12 residues. The germline CDR1 and CDR2 sequences are SEHNR and FQNEAQ (reference sequence). The CDR3 spells CVSSRGVGGYTF. CDR3 nucleotides: TGTGTCAGCAGCCGAGGGGTAGGGGGCTACACCTTC.